The sequence of this T cell receptor beta chain was determined in a study of blood T cell repertoires in COVID-19. The CDR3 covers 15 residues. CDR1 and CDR2 (germline): SGHRS, YFSETQ. J was trimmed by 4 bases and V by 0 bases; bases with no gene match: 3. Sequenced by immunoSEQ multiplex PCR; TCRdb stores in-frame clones only, minus some. Here the sample spans about 130,000 clones, approximately 87% being singletons. The genes are TRBV5-1 and TRBJ2-5; 10 nucleotides agree with TRBD2. The sequencing sample was made of peripheral blood. The origin of this receptor is a woman aged 60-75 years with acute or convalescent COVID-19. In DNA form, the CDR3 reads TGCGCCAGCAGCTTGGCCGGGACTAGCGCAGAGACCCAGTACTTC. Translating it yields CASSLAGTSAETQYF.